Below are 10 T cell receptor beta chains sequenced from a single sample in a study of blood T cell repertoires in COVID-19. Generated by immunoSEQ multiplex PCR, the TCRdb table keeps only in-frame clones and is missing some. The profile shows just over 250,000 clones, around four fifths of them singletons. Sample: PBMCs or T cells enriched from blood (not recorded which). The receptors stem from a man aged 25-45 years with acute COVID-19.

The CDR3 loop is CASSRFNEQFF. The CDR3 DNA reads as TGTGCCAGCAGTCGGTTCAATGAGCAGTTCTTC. The V call is TRBV2, the J call TRBJ2-1, with D uncertain. V gave up 5 bases and J gave up 6 bases, with 5 bases separating them. The CDR3 runs 11 residues. Germline V gives CDR1 SNHLY, CDR2 FYNNEI. Using reference TRBV2 and TRBJ2-1 for the parts outside the CDR3, the full variable domain is EPEVTQTPSHQVTQMGQEVILRCVPISNHLYFYWYRQILGQKVEFLVSFYNNEISEKSEIFDDQFSVERPDGSNFTLKIRSTKLEDSAMYFCASSRFNEQFFGPGTRLTVL.

The rearrangement uses TRBV6-5 and TRBJ2-4; TRBD2 agrees at 11 bases. Germline CDR1 and CDR2: MNHEY and SVGAGI. V lost 2 bases and J lost 8; bases outside the gene matches: 2. The CDR3 extends over 14 amino acids. This chain's CDR3 is CASSYASGRYIQYF. The CDR3 coding sequence is TGTGCCAGCAGTTACGCTAGCGGGAGGTACATTCAGTACTTC.

The rearrangement links TRBV28 to TRBJ1-1; 7 bases match TRBD1. CDR3 size: 14 residues. Losses at the gene ends were 6 bases for V and 1 base for J; bases not matched to a gene: 5. From germline, CDR1 is MDHEN and CDR2 SYDVKM. The CDR3 reads CASSPGQTNTEAFF. The CDR3 DNA is TGTGCCAGCAGCCCGGGACAGACGAACACTGAAGCTTTCTTT.

The rearrangement links TRBV12-5 to TRBJ2-1; D uncertain. This CDR3 has 13 residues. Trimming left V 4 bases short and J 6 bases short, with 10 bases between. Germline V CDR1 and CDR2: LGHNT, FRNRAP. CDR3 bases: TGTGCTAGTGGTTCTTCACCGGGCAATGAGCAGTTCTTC. As protein: CASGSSPGNEQFF.

This sequence joins TRBV10-3 and TRBJ2-2; D is unresolved. The germline V gene has CDR1 ENHRY and CDR2 SYGVKD. With 7 bases removed from V and 7 bases from J, the gap between germline ends came to 10 bases. The CDR3 consists of 12 residues. CDR3 residues: CAIMADLGELFF. In DNA, the CDR3 is TGTGCCATCATGGCGGATCTCGGGGAGCTGTTTTTT.

V gene TRBV3-1 (or the pseudogene TRBV3-2) combines with J gene TRBJ1-1, with D uncertain. V lost 2 bases, J lost 6 bases, and 13 bases lay in between. The CDR3 contains 14 residues. Per the germline V gene, CDR1 is LGHDT and CDR2 is YNNKEL (reference sequence). CDR3 residues: CASSQKGGRPEAFF. The CDR3 bases are TGTGCCAGCAGCCAAAAGGGCGGGAGACCTGAAGCTTTCTTT.

As to this clone: Sequence at one end of the junction differs from germline and may be a read error. The gene calls are TRBV5-1 and TRBJ1-1, with a weak D call TRBD1 (5 bases). This CDR3 contains 14 residues. Germline V gives CDR1 SGHRS, CDR2 YFSETQ. For the CDR3, the DNA is TGTGCCAGCAGCTTGAGTCAGGGGAACACTGAAGCTTTCTTT. Amino acid sequence: CASSLSQGNTEAFF.

This rearrangement joins TRBV4-1 to TRBJ1-6; unclear D gene. Per germline, CDR1 MGHRA and CDR2 YSYEKL. The ends were cut back, 0 bases at V and 0 bases at J, with 12 bases in the middle. The CDR3 is 18 residues long. The CDR3 DNA sequence: TGCGCCAGCAGCCAAGAAAAACTAGGGAGCTCCTATAATTCACCCCTCCACTTT. Residues: CASSQEKLGSSYNSPLHF.

V usage is TRBV7-6 and J usage is TRBJ2-3, with D uncertain. V shed 5 bases and J shed 6 bases, with 15 bases lying between them. Germline V CDR1 and CDR2: SGHVS, FNYEAQ. CDR3 length: 14 amino acids. CDR3: CASSTGLGGDTQYF. The CDR3 nucleotides read TGTGCCAGCAGCACCGGGTTAGGTGGGGATACGCAGTATTTT.

V gene TRBV7-9 combines with J gene TRBJ1-5, with D perhaps matching TRBD1 (5 bases). The CDR3 runs to 14 residues. V was pared by 5 bases and J by 5 bases, with 13 bases between. The germline gives CDR1 SEHNR, CDR2 FQNEAQ (reference sequence). The CDR3 DNA reads TGTGCCAGCAGCCCCCCGGGGGATGATCAGCCCCAGCATTTT. Translated, it gives CASSPPGDDQPQHF. The complete variable domain, with remaining parts taken from reference TRBV7-9 and TRBJ1-5, reads DTGVSQNPRHKITKRGQNVTFRCDPISEHNRLYWYRQTLGQGPEFLTYFQNEAQLEKSRLLSDRFSAERPKGSFSTLEIQRTEQGDSAMYLCASSPPGDDQPQHFGDGTRLSIL.